Described below is a single T cell receptor beta chain sequence and its context. What it binds is not known. Sequenced by immunoSEQ multiplex PCR; TCRdb stores in-frame clones only, minus some. The sample yields tens of thousands of clones, 82% seen once. This specimen belongs to a study of radiotherapy plus CTLA-4 blockade in lung cancer. The germline V and J ends were trimmed by 6 bases and 2 bases, with 10 bases remaining between them. CDR1 and CDR2 from the germline V gene are MDHEN and SYDVKM. This CDR3 spans 13 amino acids. Study outcomes and limitations: After radiotherapy and ipilimumab, tumor-derived clones expanded in peripheral blood.

This TCR derives from a human donor with non-small cell lung cancer that progressed on radiotherapy plus ipilimumab. The sequences come from peripheral blood, collected from a patient treated with radiotherapy plus ipilimumab. The V call is TRBV28, the J call TRBJ1-2; D is ambiguous. Here the CDR3 reads CASRAAVNYGYTF. The CDR3 bases are TGTGCCAGCAGGGCCGCGGTGAACTATGGCTACACCTTC.